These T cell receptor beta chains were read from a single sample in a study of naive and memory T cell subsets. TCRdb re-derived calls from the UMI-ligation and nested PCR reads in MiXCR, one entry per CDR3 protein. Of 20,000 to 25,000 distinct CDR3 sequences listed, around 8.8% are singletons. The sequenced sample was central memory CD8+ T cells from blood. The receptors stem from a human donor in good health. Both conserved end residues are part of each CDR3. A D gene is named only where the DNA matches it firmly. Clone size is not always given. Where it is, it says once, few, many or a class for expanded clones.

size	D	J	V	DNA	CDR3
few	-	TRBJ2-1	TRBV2	TGTGCCAGCAGTGAATTCGGAGGGTCCAATGAGCAGTTCTTC	CASSEFGGSNEQFF
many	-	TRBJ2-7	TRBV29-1	TGCAGCGTTGTAGGGGTAGGCACCTACGAGCAGTACTTC	CSVVGVGTYEQYF
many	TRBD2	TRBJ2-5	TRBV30	TGTGCCTGGAGTGTACAATCAGGACTAGCGGCCCAAGAGACCCAGTACTTC	CAWSVQSGLAAQETQYF
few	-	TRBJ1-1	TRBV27	TGTGCCAGCAGTTTCGGGGTGGGCACTGAAGCTTTCTTT	CASSFGVGTEAFF
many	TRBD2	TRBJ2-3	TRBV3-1	TGTGCCAGCAGCCAAGGACTAGCGGGGAACACAGATACGCAGTATTTT	CASSQGLAGNTDTQYF
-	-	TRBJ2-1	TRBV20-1	TGCAGTGAAGAGGGCCTCATTGCGAATGAGCAGTTCTTC	CSEEGLIANEQFF
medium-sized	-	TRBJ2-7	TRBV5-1	TGCGCCAGCAGCACCAACCGGGGCCTTCACCACGAGCAGTACTTC	CASSTNRGLHHEQYF
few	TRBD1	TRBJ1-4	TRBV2	TGTGCCAGCAGTGAATTGGGGACAGCTTTAAATGAAAAACTGTTTTTT	CASSELGTALNEKLFF
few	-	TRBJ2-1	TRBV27	TGTGCCAGCAGTTTATTATTAGGCTCCTACAATGAGCAGTTCTTC	CASSLLLGSYNEQFF
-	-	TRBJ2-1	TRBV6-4	TGTGCCAGCAGTGACTCAAGTTTCACGACGTATGATGAGCAGTTCTTC	CASSDSSFTTYDEQFF
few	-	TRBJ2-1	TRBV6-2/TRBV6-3	TGTGCCAGCAGTTACGCGTCTGGTGAGCAGTTCTTC	CASSYASGEQFF
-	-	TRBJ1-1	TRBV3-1	TGTGCCAGCAGCCAAGGCCGCGCCCGGGTCCCTGAAGCTTTCTTT	CASSQGRARVPEAFF
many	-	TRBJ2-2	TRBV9	TGTGCCAGCAGCGTAAGATGGGGCGAGACCGGGGAGCTGTTTTTT	CASSVRWGETGELFF
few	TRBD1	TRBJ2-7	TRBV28	TGTGCCAGCAGCTTAGGGGACAGGGAGATATACGAGCAGTACTTC	CASSLGDREIYEQYF
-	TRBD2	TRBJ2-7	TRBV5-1	TGCGCCAGGACGGGGGGAGCGGACATCTACGAGCAGTACTTC	CARTGGADIYEQYF
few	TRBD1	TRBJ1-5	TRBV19	TGTGCCAGTAGTATGGGGACAGGGAACCAGCCCCAGCATTTT	CASSMGTGNQPQHF
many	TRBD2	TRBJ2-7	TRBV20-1	TGCAGTGCTACGGTGCGGGAGCCCTACGAGCAGTACTTC	CSATVREPYEQYF
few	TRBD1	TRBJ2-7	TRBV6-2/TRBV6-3	TGTGCCAGCAGCCCCGACGGGACAGCAGCCTACGAGCAGTACTTC	CASSPDGTAAYEQYF
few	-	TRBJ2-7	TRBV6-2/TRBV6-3	TGTGCCAGCAAGGAAAGGGTCGGGGCTGTCTACGAGCAGTACTTC	CASKERVGAVYEQYF
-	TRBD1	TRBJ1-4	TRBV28	TGTGCCAGCGGAACAGGGGGCACTAATGAAAAACTGTTTTTT	CASGTGGTNEKLFF
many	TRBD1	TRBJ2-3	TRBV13	TGTGCCAGCAGCCTCCGGACAGGGCACGATACGCAGTATTTT	CASSLRTGHDTQYF
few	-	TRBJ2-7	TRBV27	TGTGCCAGCAGTTTAATGGGGGACTACGAGCAGTACTTC	CASSLMGDYEQYF